This TCR beta chain derives from a study of CD8 T cells in ankylosing spondylitis. Findings and caveats of the study: The authors found the disease-linked clones to be CD8+ and relatively rare in peripheral blood. Apparently characteristic of ankylosing spondylitis blood was a TCR beta motif (eight highly homologous variants).

Trimming at V came to 4 bases and at J to 15 bases, leaving 5 bases not matched to a gene. The CDR3 length is 11 residues. This clonotype was counted ten times or more. The antigen is unknown. Libraries for TCR beta were made by quantitative 5'-RACE with molecular barcodes. TCRdb processed the 5' RACE reads anew with MiXCR; each CDR3 protein has one entry. The table includes more than 200,000 distinct CDR3 sequences, 20% to 30% detected once. The gene calls are TRBV12-3 or TRBV12-4 and TRBJ2-1, with 8 bases matching TRBD1. The sequencing sample was made of blood, either unsorted or a sorted T cell fraction (not recorded which). This clonotype originated in a male donor with ankylosing spondylitis or in good health (not recorded which). CDR3 sequence: CASSSRGPGFF. DNA of the CDR3: TGTGCCAGCAGTTCCAGGGGGCCCGGGTTCTTC.